The clone carrying this TCR beta chain has ten or more counts. This sample was taken from a study of neurological immune-mediated disorders. MiXCR, applied by TCRdb to the 5' RACE reads, yields one record per CDR3 protein. Here the sample spans over 45,000 distinct CDR3 sequences, over 5.5% being singletons. The germline V gene has CDR1 DFQATT and CDR2 SNEGSKA (reference sequence). The CDR3 covers 16 residues. The sample taken for sequencing was CD4+ T cells from blood. V and J are TRBV20-1 and TRBJ1-1; TRBD1 matches at 7 bases. The TCR originated in a woman between 18 and 29 years old with multiple sclerosis. CDR3 sequence reads: CSVIPINRGTNTEAFF. DNA of the CDR3: TGCAGCGTCATTCCGATAAACAGGGGAACGAACACTGAAGCTTTCTTT.